This T cell receptor (beta chain) is from a study of blood T cell repertoires in COVID-19. Study-wide context: Some COVID-19 samples were acute and others convalescent; all came from the United States, Italy and Spain. In each case, the material was cDNA or gDNA derived from T cells, B-cell-depleted T cells, or PBMCs.

Germline values: CDR1 MGHRA, CDR2 YSYEKL. The CDR3 extends over 16 amino acids. With 3 bases clipped from V and 0 bases from J, the junction kept 4 bases outside the gene matches. Original analysis: Amplification from reference gene primers served as the basis for estimated nucleated cell counts. The assay was immunoSEQ multiplex PCR, and TCRdb's table has in-frame clones only and misses some. V and J calls and clone size follow that table, whereas D and trimming were derived from the DNA. The sample has around 180,000 clones, 88% seen once. This receptor was obtained from a man aged 60 to 75 with acute or convalescent COVID-19. Sequenced input: peripheral blood. The gene calls are TRBV4-1 and TRBJ2-2, with 7 nucleotides matching TRBD1. The CDR3 DNA sequence: TGCGCCAGCAGCCATAGGGACAGAGCGAACACCGGGGAGCTGTTTTTT. It codes for CASSHRDRANTGELFF.